This TCR beta chain appears in the sequencing data of a study of blood T cell repertoires in COVID-19. Study information: Sources were T cells, B-cell-depleted T cells, or PBMCs; the material itself was cDNA or gDNA.

As processed by the authors: Amplification from reference gene primers served as the basis for estimated nucleated cell counts. Clones were read by immunoSEQ multiplex PCR, and TCRdb kept only the in-frame ones, dropping some. That table supplies the V and J calls and clone size; D and trimming were determined from the DNA. The sample has about 300,000 clones; roughly 84% are singletons. V was pared by 3 bases and J by 3 bases, with 8 bases between. The CDR3 is 13 residues long. The germline gives CDR1 SGHTA, CDR2 FQGNSA. Recruited during active infection, patients (from Seattle) were subsequently followed longitudinally. On this clone itself: A single base separates this from a much larger clone, so it may be a read error.

The clonotype originates from a human donor with COVID-19, enrolled during active disease. The donor label of this sample is uncertain. The sample was peripheral blood. This chain joins TRBV7-2 and TRBJ1-1, with D perhaps TRBD1 (5 bases). Written as DNA, the CDR3 is TGTGCCAGCAGCTTCGGGGGGGACACTGAAGCTTTCTTT. Translation gives CASSFGGDTEAFF. The full variable domain, in which reference TRBV7-2 and TRBJ1-1 provide the parts outside the CDR3, is GAGVSQSPSNKVTEKGKDVELRCDPISGHTALYWYRQSLGQGLEFLIYFQGNSAPDKSGLPSDRFSAERTGGSVSTLTIQRTQQEDSAVYLCASSFGGDTEAFFGQGTRLTVV.